This T cell receptor beta chain originates from a study of blood T cell repertoires in COVID-19. Study-level information: Material from acute and convalescent COVID-19 was sourced from the United States, Italy and Spain.

Participants, roughly 18 to 89 years old, spanned under 30 US areas. Which cohort a participant joined came from the clinical history participants gave. As handled by the study authors: Amplification with reference gene primers provided the estimates of nucleated cell counts. The data were produced by immunoSEQ multiplex PCR, yet TCRdb's version contains in-frame clones alone and is incomplete. That table is the source of V, J and clone size, and D and trimming were worked out from the DNA. This sample has 180,000 or so clones, with roughly 86% found just once. V was pared by 6 bases and J by 2 bases, with 14 bases between. The CDR3 totals 15 residues. CDR1 MDHEN and CDR2 SYDVKM come from the germline V gene.

The sequence came from a young woman who had recovered from COVID-19. Sequencing was performed on PBMCs or T cells enriched from blood (not recorded which). The chain couples TRBV28 to TRBJ1-3, with D possibly TRBD1 on 6 matching bases. The CDR3 DNA reads TGTGCCAGCAGCTTAACAGGGCAGCCTGGAAACACCATATATTTT. Translation: CASSLTGQPGNTIYF.